A few counts support the clone carrying this T cell receptor (beta chain). What it binds is unknown. As to time point: persistent/refractory GD, antithyroid drugs over 5 years with positive TRAb. The TCR library used RNA extracted from PBMCs. Per American Thyroid Association guidelines, Graves' disease was diagnosed. A volume of 7 to 9.5 milliliters of peripheral blood was collected in EDTA tubes. The record originates from a study of regulatory T cells in long-lasting Graves disease. Overall study: Disease was considered persistent Graves' disease after over 5 years of antithyroid drugs (with positive TSH receptor antibodies). Overall study findings and caveats: Graves' patients with persistent disease showed TCR diversity lower than patients newly diagnosed.

Trimming stripped 2 bases from V and 0 bases from J, with 3 bases between. The CDR3 is 13 amino acids. Building of the TCR beta libraries involved iRepertoire HTBI primers and Arm-PCR of CDR3 regions. A single record per CDR3 protein comes from TCRdb applying MiXCR to the multiplex PCR reads. The sample lists roughly 400,000 distinct CDR3 sequences, less than 25% occurring once. The chain combines TRBV12-3 or TRBV12-4 with TRBJ2-3, with D uncertain. The TCR comes from a female donor with Graves disease. The source material was peripheral blood mononuclear cells (PBMCs), sampled when the disease was refractory, from a patient treated with antithyroid drugs. As DNA, the CDR3 is TGTGCCAGCAGTTTACAGAGCACAGATACGCAGTATTTT. Translated: CASSLQSTDTQYF.